This T cell receptor beta chain was captured by sequencing in a study of resident and recirculating memory T cells in vitiligo. This CDR3 has 14 amino acids. Trimming removed 5 bases at V and 5 bases at J, with 15 bases between. Looked up from germline, CDR1 is SGHVS and CDR2 is FNYEAQ. Only in-frame clones appear in the TCRdb table, and some are missing; sequencing was by immunoSEQ multiplex PCR. The table has 75,000 to 95,000 clones, about 90% seen once. J is TRBJ2-5 and V is TRBV7-6; D uncertain. Material for sequencing was blood. This clonotype originated in a male donor with vitiligo. The CDR3, as DNA: TGTGCCAGCAGCGTCAACGGGTTGTCGGAGACCCAGTACTTC. It yields the protein CASSVNGLSETQYF.